Only one count was recorded for the clone carrying this TCR beta chain. The junction departs from the called germline gene at one end, perhaps through a read error. From RNA transcripts, TCR beta CDR3 regions were amplified. Primed by the HTBI set, a first-round RT-PCR was run on the TCR CDR3. TCRdb re-called the multiplex PCR reads through MiXCR, storing one row per CDR3 protein. The data show approximately 620,000 distinct CDR3 sequences, with 15% to 20% seen just once and around 3.5% held by the top ten. CDR1 is SGHTA, CDR2 FQGNSA, per germline. The CDR3 runs 14 residues. This sample is part of a study of T cells in Graves' hyperthyroidism and ophthalmopathy. Ophthalmopathy patients showed a Clinical Activity Score of at least 3, NOSPECS grade of at least 4 and duration under 3 months.

The sample consisted of blood. The J gene is TRBJ2-2, the V gene TRBV7-2; tentatively, D is TRBD2 (5 bases). The TCR comes from a woman aged 40 to 50 with Graves' ophthalmopathy. The CDR3 protein is CASSLDSNTGELVF. The CDR3 DNA is TGTGCCAGCAGCTTAGACAGTAACACCGGGGAGCTGGTTTTT.